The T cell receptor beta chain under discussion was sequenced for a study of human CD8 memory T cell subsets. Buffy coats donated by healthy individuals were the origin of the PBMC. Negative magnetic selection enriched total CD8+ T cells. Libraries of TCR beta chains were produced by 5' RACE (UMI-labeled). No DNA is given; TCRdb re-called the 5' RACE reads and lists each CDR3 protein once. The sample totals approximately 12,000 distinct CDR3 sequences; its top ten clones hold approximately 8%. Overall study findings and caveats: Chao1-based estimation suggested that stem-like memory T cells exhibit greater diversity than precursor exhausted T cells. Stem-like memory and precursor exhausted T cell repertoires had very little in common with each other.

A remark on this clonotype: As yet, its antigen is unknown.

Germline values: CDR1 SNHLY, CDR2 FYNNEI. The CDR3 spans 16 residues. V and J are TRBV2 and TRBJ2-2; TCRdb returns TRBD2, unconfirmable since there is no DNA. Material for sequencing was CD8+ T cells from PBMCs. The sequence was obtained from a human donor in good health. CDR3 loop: CASSRPPEANTGELFF.